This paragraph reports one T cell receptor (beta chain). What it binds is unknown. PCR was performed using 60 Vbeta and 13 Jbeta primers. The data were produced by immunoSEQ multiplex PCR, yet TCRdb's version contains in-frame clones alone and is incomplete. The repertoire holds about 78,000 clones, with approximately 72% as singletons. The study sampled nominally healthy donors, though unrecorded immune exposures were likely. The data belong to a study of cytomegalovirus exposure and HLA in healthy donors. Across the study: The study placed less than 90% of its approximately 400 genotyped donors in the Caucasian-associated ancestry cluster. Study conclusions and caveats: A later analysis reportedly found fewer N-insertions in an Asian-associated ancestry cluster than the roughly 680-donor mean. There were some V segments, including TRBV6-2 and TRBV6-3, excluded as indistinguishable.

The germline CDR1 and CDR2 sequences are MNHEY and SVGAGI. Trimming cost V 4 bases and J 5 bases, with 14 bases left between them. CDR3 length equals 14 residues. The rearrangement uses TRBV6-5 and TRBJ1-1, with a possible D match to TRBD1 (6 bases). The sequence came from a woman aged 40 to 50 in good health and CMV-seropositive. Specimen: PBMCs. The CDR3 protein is CASSLGGLRTEAFF. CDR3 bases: TGTGCCAGCAGTTTAGGGGGATTGAGGACTGAAGCTTTCTTT.